The clone carrying this T cell receptor (beta chain) was counted only a few times. The antigen remains unidentified. Then a second PCR, running roughly 7 to 11 cycles, was carried out with a sample-barcoded 5' primer and a J-beta primer mix. TCRdb re-called the 5' RACE reads with MiXCR, one entry per CDR3 protein. This sample yields approximately 690,000 distinct CDR3 sequences, of which 58% are seen a single time; over 35% belongs to the top ten. The data were obtained in a study of blood T cells in healthy people across ages. Study-wide results and limits: Expanded clonotype changes were possibly confounded by unknown donor CMV status. From one million sequenced T cells, diversity estimates were lower bounds.

V lost 7 bases to trimming and J lost 3 bases, with 15 bases between them. The CDR3 loop spans 14 amino acids. The sequence was obtained from a man in his sixties in good health. Sequenced sample: blood. The rearrangement links TRBV12-3 or TRBV12-4 to TRBJ2-5; D is possibly TRBD2 (7 bases). The chain's CDR3 is CASTRWGGEETQYF. The CDR3 bases are TGTGCCAGCACTCGATGGGGGGGCGAAGAGACCCAGTACTTC.